This entry concerns a single T cell receptor (beta chain). Its specificity is not known. The data derive from a study of shared clonotypes between healthy human individuals. Overall study findings and caveats: Generally, naive subsets came out with larger estimated richness than memory subsets.

The assay was immunoSEQ multiplex PCR, and TCRdb's table has in-frame clones only and misses some. The sample consists of approximately 2,000,000 clones, 93% of them appearing once. Only CD45RO-negative cells positively selected for CCR7 counted as naive CD8 cells, so terminally differentiated effector memory CD45RA+ cells were excluded. The germline V gene encodes CDR1 SGDLS and CDR2 YYNGEE. Deletions cut 3 bases from V and 7 bases from J, with 17 bases between. This CDR3 comprises 15 residues. The source of this sequence is a young man in good health. Some clones in this sample may be carry-over from other donors' samples. The sample taken for sequencing was naive CD8+ T cells from PBMCs. The chain couples TRBV9 to TRBJ2-1; perhaps D is TRBD1 or TRBD2 (5 bases each). The CDR3 protein is CASSAWGTVGNEQFF. The CDR3 coding sequence is TGTGCCAGCAGCGCCTGGGGGACGGTCGGGAATGAGCAGTTCTTC.